Listed below are T cell receptor beta chains from one sample, sequenced in a study of blood T cell repertoires in COVID-19. Clones were read by immunoSEQ multiplex PCR, and TCRdb kept only the in-frame ones, dropping some. The profile covers approximately 200,000 clones, with about 93% appearing a single time and about 0.76% taken by the ten largest. Material for sequencing was peripheral blood. The receptors derive from a man younger than 45 with COVID-19, enrolled during active disease. Both conserved end residues are part of each CDR3. D genes are given only for firm matches. Clone size appears in some rows only: once, few, many, or a class for an expanded clone.

abundance: NA; d_gene: NA; j_gene: TRBJ2-5; len: 13; v_gene: TRBV25-1; CDR3nt: TGTGCCAGCAGTGAATCTGGCGGAAAGACCCAGTACTTC; CDR3aa: CASSESGGKTQYF
abundance: NA; d_gene: NA; j_gene: TRBJ2-3; len: 14; v_gene: TRBV13; CDR3nt: TGTGCCAGCAGCTTCTTGCTGGCCCCAGATACGCAGTATTTT; CDR3aa: CASSFLLAPDTQYF
abundance: once; d_gene: NA; j_gene: TRBJ1-1; len: 13; v_gene: TRBV14; CDR3nt: TGTGCCAGCAGCCAAGACGCGGGGGCTGAAGCTTTCTTT; CDR3aa: CASSQDAGAEAFF
abundance: NA; d_gene: TRBD1; j_gene: TRBJ1-1; len: 14; v_gene: TRBV2; CDR3nt: TGTGCCAACCTCCGACAGGGGATGAACACTGAAGCTTTCTTT; CDR3aa: CANLRQGMNTEAFF
abundance: once; d_gene: NA; j_gene: TRBJ1-1; len: 13; v_gene: TRBV12-3/TRBV12-4; CDR3nt: TGTGCCAGCAGCCCCATCCCGAACACTGAAGCTTTCTTT; CDR3aa: CASSPIPNTEAFF
abundance: NA; d_gene: NA; j_gene: TRBJ1-1; len: 13; v_gene: TRBV30; CDR3nt: TGTGCCTGGACCGGCAGGGCGAACACTGAAGCTTTCTTT; CDR3aa: CAWTGRANTEAFF
abundance: NA; d_gene: NA; j_gene: TRBJ1-5; len: 16; v_gene: TRBV6-6; CDR3nt: TGTGCCAGCAGTAATGGGGCGGGAGGGGAAAATCAGCCCCAGCATTTT; CDR3aa: CASSNGAGGENQPQHF
abundance: NA; d_gene: TRBD1; j_gene: TRBJ1-2; len: 14; v_gene: TRBV5-1; CDR3nt: TGCGCCAGCAGCCCAAGGACAGGGGGCTATGGCTACACCTTC; CDR3aa: CASSPRTGGYGYTF
abundance: NA; d_gene: TRBD1; j_gene: TRBJ1-2; len: 14; v_gene: TRBV18; CDR3nt: TGTGCCAGCTCAGATCTCGACAGGGGGTATGGCTACACCTTC; CDR3aa: CASSDLDRGYGYTF
abundance: NA; d_gene: NA; j_gene: TRBJ1-2; len: 12; v_gene: TRBV30; CDR3nt: TGTGCCTGGAGTGTTGCGGGGTTCGGCTACACCTTC; CDR3aa: CAWSVAGFGYTF
abundance: NA; d_gene: TRBD2; j_gene: TRBJ2-7; len: 15; v_gene: TRBV7-9; CDR3nt: TGTGCCAGCAGCTTAGGGAGCGGGGGGGTCTACGAGCAGTACTTC; CDR3aa: CASSLGSGGVYEQYF
abundance: NA; d_gene: NA; j_gene: TRBJ1-1; len: 14; v_gene: TRBV15; CDR3nt: TGTGCCACCAGCAGAGACAGGGCTACCACTGAAGCTTTCTTT; CDR3aa: CATSRDRATTEAFF
abundance: NA; d_gene: NA; j_gene: TRBJ1-5; len: 18; v_gene: TRBV19; CDR3nt: TGTGCCAGTAGTATGACAGCTGCTCGAACTTATAGCAATCAGCCCCAGCATTTT; CDR3aa: CASSMTAARTYSNQPQHF
abundance: once; d_gene: NA; j_gene: TRBJ1-2; len: 15; v_gene: TRBV13; CDR3nt: TGTGCCAGCAGCTTCCCAGGTGGGGGGGCGAGAGGCTACACCTTC; CDR3aa: CASSFPGGGARGYTF
abundance: NA; d_gene: NA; j_gene: TRBJ1-1; len: 17; v_gene: TRBV21-1; CDR3nt: NA; CDR3aa: CASSKFFFGQGAPEAFF
abundance: NA; d_gene: TRBD1; j_gene: TRBJ1-2; len: 15; v_gene: TRBV19; CDR3nt: TGTGCCAGTAGTACCGACAGGGAACCCCCCTATGGCTACACCTTC; CDR3aa: CASSTDREPPYGYTF
abundance: NA; d_gene: NA; j_gene: TRBJ1-5; len: 14; v_gene: TRBV6-1; CDR3nt: TGTGCCAGCAGTGAGTCGGACAGACGGCAGCCCCAGCATTTT; CDR3aa: CASSESDRRQPQHF
abundance: NA; d_gene: TRBD1; j_gene: TRBJ2-2; len: 15; v_gene: TRBV6-5; CDR3nt: TGTGCCAGCAGCAGGGGACAGCTGAACACCGGGGAGCTGTTTTTT; CDR3aa: CASSRGQLNTGELFF
abundance: NA; d_gene: NA; j_gene: TRBJ2-1; len: 14; v_gene: TRBV5-5; CDR3nt: TGTGCCAGCAGCTTGGGAGCCGGCCGGGATGAGCAGTTCTTC; CDR3aa: CASSLGAGRDEQFF
abundance: NA; d_gene: TRBD1; j_gene: TRBJ1-5; len: 18; v_gene: TRBV19; CDR3nt: TGTGCCAGTAGTCACCGTATCACCCGGACAGGCCAGAATCAGCCCCAGCATTTT; CDR3aa: CASSHRITRTGQNQPQHF
abundance: NA; d_gene: NA; j_gene: TRBJ1-4; len: 12; v_gene: TRBV3-1/TRBV3-2; CDR3nt: TGTGCCAGCAGCCAGAGGGATGAAAAACTGTTTTTT; CDR3aa: CASSQRDEKLFF
abundance: NA; d_gene: TRBD1; j_gene: TRBJ2-7; len: 13; v_gene: TRBV19; CDR3nt: TGTGCCAGTAGTATGGGACAGAGTAGGAAGCAGTACTTC; CDR3aa: CASSMGQSRKQYF
abundance: NA; d_gene: TRBD1; j_gene: TRBJ1-3; len: 15; v_gene: TRBV19; CDR3nt: TGTGCCAGTAGTATGGGACAGGGGACTGGAAACACCATATATTTT; CDR3aa: CASSMGQGTGNTIYF
abundance: NA; d_gene: TRBD2; j_gene: TRBJ2-3; len: 16; v_gene: TRBV10-3; CDR3nt: TGTGCCATCAGTGAGCTCCAAGCGGGGGTAGGAGATACGCAGTATTTT; CDR3aa: CAISELQAGVGDTQYF
abundance: NA; d_gene: NA; j_gene: TRBJ2-7; len: 15; v_gene: TRBV9; CDR3nt: TGTGCCAGCAGCGTAGAAGGGGGGGCCTTCTACGAGCAGTACTTC; CDR3aa: CASSVEGGAFYEQYF
abundance: NA; d_gene: TRBD1; j_gene: TRBJ1-5; len: 15; v_gene: TRBV28; CDR3nt: TGTGCCAGCAGCAACGGACAGGGGGGGGTTCAGCCCCAGCATTTT; CDR3aa: CASSNGQGGVQPQHF
abundance: NA; d_gene: TRBD1; j_gene: TRBJ1-2; len: 13; v_gene: TRBV5-1; CDR3nt: TGCGCCAGCAGACCCACAGGGGTCTATGGCTACACCTTC; CDR3aa: CASRPTGVYGYTF
abundance: NA; d_gene: TRBD1; j_gene: TRBJ2-7; len: 14; v_gene: TRBV18; CDR3nt: TGTGCCAGCTCAGCGGGACAGGGGTCCTACGAGCAGTACTTC; CDR3aa: CASSAGQGSYEQYF
abundance: NA; d_gene: NA; j_gene: TRBJ2-5; len: 16; v_gene: TRBV1; CDR3nt: TGCACCAGCAGCCAAGAGATCACTACCAAACAAGAGACCCAGTACTTC; CDR3aa: CTSSQEITTKQETQYF
abundance: few; d_gene: NA; j_gene: TRBJ1-2; len: 15; v_gene: TRBV5-1; CDR3nt: TGCGCCAGCAGCTTGGTTCCCGGGAGAAACTATGGCTACACCTTC; CDR3aa: CASSLVPGRNYGYTF
abundance: NA; d_gene: NA; j_gene: TRBJ1-2; len: 14; v_gene: TRBV6-6; CDR3nt: TGTGCCAGCAGCAGGACAGTCCGGGCGGATGGCTACACCTTC; CDR3aa: CASSRTVRADGYTF
abundance: NA; d_gene: NA; j_gene: TRBJ2-1; len: 14; v_gene: TRBV28; CDR3nt: TGTGCCAGCAGTACGGGGGGCACCGTAAATGAGCAGTTCTTC; CDR3aa: CASSTGGTVNEQFF
abundance: NA; d_gene: NA; j_gene: TRBJ1-5; len: 13; v_gene: TRBV12-3/TRBV12-4; CDR3nt: TGTGCCAGCAGTGTCACAGGGAATCAGCCCCAGCATTTT; CDR3aa: CASSVTGNQPQHF
abundance: NA; d_gene: NA; j_gene: TRBJ2-6; len: 16; v_gene: TRBV5-1; CDR3nt: TGCGCCAGCACCCTACCCGCCCGCTCTGGGGCCAACGTCCTGACTTTC; CDR3aa: CASTLPARSGANVLTF
abundance: NA; d_gene: NA; j_gene: TRBJ2-2; len: 13; v_gene: TRBV27; CDR3nt: TGTGCCAGCAAACCTGGACAGACCGGGGAGCTGTTTTTT; CDR3aa: CASKPGQTGELFF
abundance: NA; d_gene: TRBD1; j_gene: TRBJ2-3; len: 15; v_gene: TRBV5-1; CDR3nt: TGCGCCAGCAGCAAAAGACAGGGTAGCACAGATACGCAGTATTTT; CDR3aa: CASSKRQGSTDTQYF
abundance: NA; d_gene: NA; j_gene: TRBJ2-1; len: 11; v_gene: TRBV19; CDR3nt: TGTGCCAGTACTAGGGGTAGTGAGCAGTTCTTC; CDR3aa: CASTRGSEQFF
abundance: few; d_gene: NA; j_gene: TRBJ1-1; len: 13; v_gene: TRBV12-3/TRBV12-4; CDR3nt: TGTGCCAGCAGTTTCCTGGCGGACACTGAAGCTTTCTTT; CDR3aa: CASSFLADTEAFF
abundance: NA; d_gene: NA; j_gene: TRBJ1-1; len: 13; v_gene: TRBV19; CDR3nt: TGTGCCAGTAGTATTGGCAGGGCGACTGAAGCTTTCTTT; CDR3aa: CASSIGRATEAFF
abundance: NA; d_gene: TRBD1; j_gene: TRBJ1-3; len: 15; v_gene: TRBV5-4; CDR3nt: TGTGCCAGCAGGGCCGGGACAGGGGGAGGAAACACCATATATTTT; CDR3aa: CASRAGTGGGNTIYF
abundance: NA; d_gene: NA; j_gene: TRBJ2-1; len: 14; v_gene: TRBV21-1; CDR3nt: TGTGCCAGCAGGGGCGTCCAGGGGAGAGGTGAGCAGTTCTTC; CDR3aa: CASRGVQGRGEQFF
abundance: NA; d_gene: NA; j_gene: TRBJ1-5; len: 15; v_gene: TRBV6-6; CDR3nt: TGTGCCAGCAGTATACAGGGCCCACACAATCAGCCCCAGCATTTT; CDR3aa: CASSIQGPHNQPQHF
abundance: NA; d_gene: TRBD1; j_gene: TRBJ1-1; len: 15; v_gene: TRBV5-5; CDR3nt: TGTGCCAGCAGCCGGACAGGGGGCTACGGGACTGAAGCTTTCTTT; CDR3aa: CASSRTGGYGTEAFF
abundance: NA; d_gene: NA; j_gene: TRBJ1-1; len: 11; v_gene: TRBV28; CDR3nt: TGTGCCAGCAACTTCGACACTGAAGCTTTCTTT; CDR3aa: CASNFDTEAFF
abundance: NA; d_gene: NA; j_gene: TRBJ1-3; len: 16; v_gene: TRBV9; CDR3nt: TGTGCCAGCAGCGTAGGCCGGGACACCTCTGGAAACACCATATATTTT; CDR3aa: CASSVGRDTSGNTIYF
abundance: NA; d_gene: NA; j_gene: TRBJ1-5; len: 12; v_gene: TRBV19; CDR3nt: TGTGCCCCCGTTCGGTCCAATCAGCCCCAGCATTTT; CDR3aa: CAPVRSNQPQHF
abundance: NA; d_gene: NA; j_gene: TRBJ1-1; len: 14; v_gene: TRBV10-3; CDR3nt: TGTGCCATCAGTGAGGGAGGGCCTAACACTGAAGCTTTCTTT; CDR3aa: CAISEGGPNTEAFF
abundance: NA; d_gene: NA; j_gene: TRBJ2-4; len: 16; v_gene: TRBV12-5; CDR3nt: TGTGCTAGTGGTTTGGTACCGGCAGGCCCCAAAAACATTCAGTACTTC; CDR3aa: CASGLVPAGPKNIQYF
abundance: NA; d_gene: TRBD1; j_gene: TRBJ1-1; len: 13; v_gene: TRBV7-3; CDR3nt: TGTGCCAGCAGCCGAGACAGGGACACTGAAGCTTTCTTT; CDR3aa: CASSRDRDTEAFF
abundance: NA; d_gene: NA; j_gene: TRBJ1-5; len: 13; v_gene: TRBV18; CDR3nt: TGTGCCAGCTCACCAGGCTTTGGTCAGCCCCAGCATTTT; CDR3aa: CASSPGFGQPQHF
abundance: NA; d_gene: NA; j_gene: TRBJ2-7; len: 14; v_gene: TRBV6-5; CDR3nt: TGTGCCAGCAGTCCGCGCTGGGGACATAGCGAGCAGTACTTC; CDR3aa: CASSPRWGHSEQYF
abundance: NA; d_gene: TRBD2; j_gene: TRBJ2-7; len: 15; v_gene: TRBV5-1; CDR3nt: TGCGCCAGCAGCAGGACCGGGGAGGGGCTTAACGAGCAGTACTTC; CDR3aa: CASSRTGEGLNEQYF
abundance: NA; d_gene: TRBD2; j_gene: TRBJ2-3; len: 15; v_gene: TRBV28; CDR3nt: TGTGCCAGCAGTCCTACTAGCGGCACCACAGATACGCAGTATTTT; CDR3aa: CASSPTSGTTDTQYF
abundance: NA; d_gene: NA; j_gene: TRBJ2-7; len: 17; v_gene: TRBV7-3; CDR3nt: TGTGCCAGCAGCCCAAGAGGTGGGACACCCTTCTCCTACGAGCAGTACTTC; CDR3aa: CASSPRGGTPFSYEQYF
abundance: NA; d_gene: TRBD2; j_gene: TRBJ2-1; len: 16; v_gene: TRBV10-1; CDR3nt: TGCGCCAGCAGTGATACTAGCGGCAGCTCCTACAATGAGCAGTTCTTC; CDR3aa: CASSDTSGSSYNEQFF